Below are 10 T cell receptor beta chains sequenced from a single sample in a study of blood T cell repertoires in COVID-19. Assay used: immunoSEQ multiplex PCR; TCRdb lists only in-frame clones, some missing. Of 93,000 or so clones listed, about 90% are singletons. The sample consisted of peripheral blood. All receptors come from a woman in her sixties or seventies with acute or convalescent COVID-19.

The V gene is TRBV18, the J gene TRBJ2-1; D remains unclear. Germline lookup yields CDR1 KGHSH and CDR2 LQKENI. The CDR3 sequence is 16 residues long. Trimming cost V 3 bases and J 6 bases, with 18 bases left between them. The CDR3 loop reads CASSPSASQRSNEQFF. Here the CDR3 DNA reads TGTGCCAGCTCACCTTCTGCGAGCCAAAGGAGCAATGAGCAGTTCTTC.

The chain links TRBV5-1 to TRBJ1-4; no firm D call. CDR1 SGHRS and CDR2 YFSETQ come from the germline V gene. Between the trimmed V and J ends, which lost 2 bases and 3 bases, there was a span of 8 bases. The CDR3 runs to 14 residues. The CDR3 coding sequence is TGCGCCAGCAGCTTCGGGTCATCTAATGAAAAACTGTTTTTT. Translation gives CASSFGSSNEKLFF.

The genes are TRBV6-5 and TRBJ1-2, with TRBD1 matching over 9 bases. This CDR3 region has 12 residues. Germline V gives CDR1 MNHEY, CDR2 SVGAGI. V lost 7 bases, J lost 8 bases, and 5 bases stayed unmatched. CDR3 sequence: CASTRDREGYTF. The CDR3 nucleotides are TGTGCCAGCACCCGGGACAGGGAAGGCTACACCTTC.

The chain uses TRBV5-1 and TRBJ1-4; maybe TRBD1 (5 bases). Deletions cut 1 base from V and 0 bases from J, with 10 bases between. Germline CDR1 SGHRS, CDR2 YFSETQ. The CDR3 covers 16 residues. The CDR3 DNA is TGCGCCAGCAGCTTGAAACGGGGGACAACTAATGAAAAACTGTTTTTT. Amino acids: CASSLKRGTTNEKLFF.

The chain combines TRBV18 with TRBJ1-2, with a weak D call TRBD1 (6 bases). V lost 3 bases and J 4 bases, leaving 12 bases between the germline ends. Germline V gene lookup returns CDR1 KGHSH and CDR2 LQKENI. This CDR3 is built from 14 residues. CDR3 loop: CASSPSGGGYGYTF. For the CDR3, the DNA is TGTGCCAGCTCACCGTCGGGGGGCGGCTATGGCTACACCTTC.

There are a few counts of this clone. The genes are TRBV3-1 (or the pseudogene TRBV3-2) and TRBJ1-2, with D uncertain. Germline-derived CDR1 and CDR2 are LGHDT and YNNKEL (reference sequence). This CDR3 is 13 amino acids long. V lost 1 base and J lost 6, with 9 bases in between. CDR3: CASSQAGVHGYTF. The CDR3 DNA reads as TGTGCCAGCAGCCAAGCGGGAGTCCATGGCTACACCTTC.

The chain carries TRBV28 and TRBJ1-2, with D possibly TRBD1 on 6 matching bases. Germline V gene sequence: CDR1 MDHEN, CDR2 SYDVKM. The CDR3 contains 11 residues. V lost 10 bases to trimming and J lost 8 bases, with 14 bases between them. The CDR3 nucleotides read TGTGCCACCACGGGACACGGCGGCTACACCTTC. Translating it yields CATTGHGGYTF.

The chain has TRBV7-8 and TRBJ2-7, with 10 bases fitting TRBD2. The CDR3 extends over 14 amino acids. The germline V gene encodes CDR1 SGHVS and CDR2 FQNEAQ. Trimming took 6 bases from V and 5 from J; bases not matched to a gene: 7. The CDR3 DNA sequence: TGTGCCAGCAGGCTGAGCGGGAGGGCCGACGAGCAGTACGTC. It is translated as CASRLSGRADEQYV.

This rearrangement joins TRBV6-5 to TRBJ1-6, with D perhaps TRBD1 (6 bases). In germline, CDR1 is MNHEY, CDR2 SVGAGI. V was clipped by 0 bases and J by 8 bases, with 11 bases between them. The CDR3 totals 15 residues. The CDR3 region is CASSYSGTTYSPLHF. The DNA of the CDR3 is TGTGCCAGCAGTTACTCCGGGACAACTTATTCACCCCTCCACTTT.

The rearrangement uses TRBV6-5 and TRBJ1-6, with 7 positions matching TRBD1. The germline V gene has CDR1 MNHEY and CDR2 SVGAGI. V lost 2 bases, J lost 7 bases, and 5 bases stayed unmatched. The CDR3 contains 15 residues. The CDR3: CASSYLQGKNSPLHF. CDR3 DNA: TGTGCCAGCAGTTACCTACAGGGGAAGAATTCACCCCTCCACTTT.